This passage covers 9 T cell receptor beta chains from one sample sequenced in a study of CD8 T cells in ankylosing spondylitis. TCRdb reprocessed the 5' RACE reads with MiXCR, giving one entry per CDR3 protein. In the table there are some 130,000 distinct CDR3 sequences, about 13% of which are singletons. The specimen sequenced was blood, either unsorted or a sorted T cell fraction (not recorded which). The receptors originated from a female donor with ankylosing spondylitis or in good health (not recorded which).

This clonotype was seen a handful of times. The CDR3 reads CASSSYSGQSNEQFF. In DNA form, the CDR3 reads TGTGCCAGCTCCTCCTACTCGGGGCAAAGTAATGAGCAGTTCTTC. V usage is TRBV18 and J usage is TRBJ2-1; tentatively, D is TRBD1 or TRBD2 (5 bases each). From germline, CDR1 is KGHSH and CDR2 LQKENI. Between the trimmed V and J ends, which lost 6 bases and 7 bases, there was a span of 19 bases. The length of the CDR3 is 15 residues.

The table lists this clonotype with a few counts. The chain uses TRBV7-3 and TRBJ2-5; 7 bases align to TRBD2. The V gene end was trimmed by 3 bases and the J gene end by 4 bases; junction bases not matched to a gene: 2. The CDR3 loop spans 13 amino acids. Looked up from germline, CDR1 is SGHTA and CDR2 is FQGTGA. The CDR3 nucleotides are TGTGCCAGCAGCTTTTCTAGCGGAGAGACCCAGTACTTC. Translating gives CASSFSSGETQYF.

The chain employs TRBV5-1 and TRBJ2-7; TRBD1 might be the D (6 bases). CDR1 and CDR2 (germline): SGHRS, YFSETQ. V gave up 0 bases and J gave up 0 bases, with 10 bases separating them. The CDR3 extends over 15 amino acids. This chain's CDR3 is CASSLDRANSYEQYF. The DNA of the CDR3 is TGCGCCAGCAGCTTGGACAGGGCCAACTCCTACGAGCAGTACTTC.

The rearrangement joins TRBV19 to TRBJ2-2; D is ambiguous. Germline V gives CDR1 LNHDA, CDR2 SQIVND (reference sequence). The CDR3 has 14 residues. Trimming shortened V by 1 base and J by 6 bases, and 9 bases separated the two germline ends. The CDR3 loop reads CASSIVYVAGELFF. For the CDR3, the DNA is TGTGCCAGTAGTATAGTTTATGTCGCCGGGGAGCTGTTTTTT.

In its sample, this clonotype was seen a few times. V and J are TRBV6-5 and TRBJ2-7; 7 bases are a match to TRBD1. Germline trimming cut 0 bases from V and 1 base from J; bases unmatched to any gene: 3. Germline V lookup: CDR1 MNHEY, CDR2 SVGAGI. This CDR3 spans 15 amino acids. DNA of the CDR3: TGTGCCAGCAGTTACTCTAACAGGGGTTCCTACGAGCAGTACTTC. Its translation: CASSYSNRGSYEQYF.

About this clonotype: Germline is not matched at one junction end, which may reflect a read error. V and J are TRBV10-3 and TRBJ1-2, with D uncertain. The CDR3 is made up of 14 amino acids. Looked up from germline, CDR1 is ENHRY and CDR2 is SYGVKD. The CDR3 loop is CAISEYRGNYDYTF. The CDR3, as DNA: TGTGCCATCAGTGAGTACCGCGGAAACTATGACTACACCTTC.

CDR3: CSARVAISPHNEQFF. The DNA for the CDR3 is TGCAGTGCTAGAGTGGCCATCAGCCCCCACAATGAGCAGTTCTTC. The genes are TRBV20-1 and TRBJ2-1; no firm D call. Trimming removed 1 base at V and 5 bases at J, with 15 bases between. The V gene's germline CDR1 is DFQATT and CDR2 SNEGSKA (reference sequence). CDR3 length equals 15 residues.

This clonotype was detected many times. This rearrangement joins TRBV5-5 to TRBJ1-2; no definite D call. The CDR3 extends over 13 amino acids. The V end was cut by 0 bases, the J end by 4 bases, with 7 bases between. Looked up from germline, CDR1 is SGHKS and CDR2 is YYEKEE (reference sequence). The CDR3 DNA reads as TGTGCCAGCAGCTTGGACAGTGGCTATGGCTACACCTTC. Protein: CASSLDSGYGYTF.

In this sample, this clonotype turned up once. The chain links TRBV30 to TRBJ2-7; unclear D gene. This CDR3 spans 13 amino acids. The germline gives CDR1 GTSNPN, CDR2 SVGIG (reference sequence). Trimming took off 6 bases at V and 0 bases at J, with 12 bases between the two ends. The CDR3 region is CACKKPRSYEQYF. As DNA, the CDR3 is TGTGCCTGTAAGAAGCCTCGCTCCTACGAGCAGTACTTC.